These 9 T cell receptor beta chains originate from one sample sequenced in a study of T cells in Graves' hyperthyroidism and ophthalmopathy. Researchers took RNA transcripts and amplified the TCR beta CDR3 regions from them. HTBI primers were the set used in a first-round RT-PCR of the TCR CDR3. In TCRdb, the multiplex PCR reads were re-called with MiXCR into one record per CDR3 protein. The sample has roughly 500,000 distinct CDR3 sequences, approximately 24% seen once. Sequenced: blood. The origin of the receptors is a woman in her twenties or thirties with Graves' ophthalmopathy.

This clonotype was seen many times. The J gene is TRBJ1-1, the V gene TRBV27, with a tentative D call TRBD1 (5 bases). The CDR3 runs 12 residues. The germline V gene encodes CDR1 MNHEY and CDR2 SMNVEV (reference sequence). V lost 7 bases to trimming and J lost 5 bases, with 11 bases between them. CDR3 sequence reads: CASTPRATEAFF. CDR3 coding DNA: TGTGCCAGCACTCCCAGGGCAACTGAAGCTTTCTTT.

This clonotype was observed many times. V and J are TRBV29-1 and TRBJ2-7, with 9 bases aligning to TRBD1. Germline lookup yields CDR1 SQVTM and CDR2 ANQGSEA. The V and J ends lost 4 bases and 2 bases, in that order; junction bases with no gene match: 6. The CDR3 runs to 14 residues. CDR3: CSVVTQGATYEQYF. DNA of the CDR3: TGCAGCGTTGTCACACAGGGGGCAACCTACGAGCAGTACTTC.

This clonotype was counted many times. The chain employs TRBV6-5 and TRBJ2-7; 9 nucleotides agree with TRBD1. CDR1 and CDR2 from the germline V gene are MNHEY and SVGAGI. The CDR3 is 13 amino acids. V gave up 6 bases and J gave up 3 bases; unmatched junction bases: 3. The CDR3 sequence: CASSKTGGYEQYF. CDR3 in DNA: TGTGCCAGCAGCAAGACAGGGGGCTACGAGCAGTACTTC.

J is TRBJ2-7 and V is TRBV10-2, with a possible D match to TRBD1 (6 bases). This CDR3 contains 14 residues. V lost 7 bases and J lost 0, with 13 bases in between. Germline CDR1 reads WSHSY; CDR2 reads SAAADI. For the CDR3, the DNA is TGCGCCAGCACAAAAGGGGGTAGCTCCTACGAGCAGTACTTC. This sequence encodes CASTKGGSSYEQYF.

This clonotype has at least ten counts. The V and J genes are TRBV12-5 and TRBJ2-7, with unresolved D. The ends were cut back, 4 bases at V and 5 bases at J, with 9 bases in the middle. The CDR3 extends over 12 amino acids. Germline V gives CDR1 LGHNT, CDR2 FRNRAP. The CDR3 DNA sequence: TGTGCTAGTGGTTGGATTCTGAACGAGCAGTACTTC. Protein product: CASGWILNEQYF.

The sample holds a few counts of this clonotype. The chain uses TRBV6-1 and TRBJ1-1; D might be TRBD1 (5 bases). Per the germline V gene, CDR1 is MNHNS and CDR2 is SASEGT. The CDR3 spans 14 residues. V gave up 6 bases and J gave up 0 bases, with 11 bases separating them. Here the CDR3 reads CASRGTLMNTEAFF. The CDR3, as DNA: TGTGCCAGCAGGGGGACTTTAATGAACACTGAAGCTTTCTTT.

To note about this clonotype: This may be a read error, as it is one base from a much larger clone. Because the CDR3 is missing its conserved closing phenylalanine or tryptophan, this is likely a read error. J is TRBJ1-2 and V is TRBV29-1; 8 nucleotides match TRBD1. The CDR3 contains 14 residues. V was pared by 5 bases and J by 3 bases, with 8 bases of the junction left unmatched. The germline CDR1 and CDR2 sequences are SQVTM and ANQGSEA. The DNA for the CDR3 is TGCAGCGTTCCTCCCGACAGGGGTCACTATGGCTACACCTTG. It specifies CSVPPDRGHYGYTL.

This clonotype was detected many times. The chain combines TRBV6-1 with TRBJ1-5; no clear D gene. The CDR3 contains 14 residues. CDR1 and CDR2 from the germline V gene are MNHNS and SASEGT. V was clipped by 6 bases and J by 4 bases, with 13 bases between them. The CDR3 sequence is CASSSGPVNQPQHF. The CDR3 region has the DNA TGTGCCAGCAGCTCCGGGCCCGTAAATCAGCCCCAGCATTTT.

This clonotype has ten or more counts. V and J are TRBV29-1 and TRBJ2-7, with D possibly TRBD1 on 5 matching bases. This CDR3 spans 12 amino acids. The V end was cut by 7 bases, the J end by 1 base, with 11 bases between. Germline loops: CDR1 SQVTM, CDR2 ANQGSEA. The CDR3 DNA reads as TGCAGCGGCTTGACAGCTTCCTACGAGCAGTACTTC. Translating it yields CSGLTASYEQYF.